Shown below are 32 T cell receptor beta chains from a single sample sequenced in a study of T cell repertoires in cytomegalovirus infection. The antigens these receptors bind are not known. TCRdb re-called the reads through MiXCR, storing one row per CDR3 protein. Here the sample spans about 900,000 distinct CDR3 sequences, around 31% being singletons. Sequencing was performed on cultured CD8+ T cells from PBMCs, taken from culture after CMV antigen stimulation. The receptors here all came from a human donor in good health (CMV status not recorded). Some clones in this sample may be carry-over from other donors' samples.

Only a few counts were recorded for this clonotype. This chain links TRBV14 with TRBJ2-7; 7 nucleotides agree with TRBD1. The V gene end was trimmed by 1 base and the J gene end by 2 bases; junction bases not matched to a gene: 11. CDR1 is SGHDN, CDR2 FVKESK, per germline. This CDR3 contains 17 residues. The CDR3 protein is CASSQATLQGTTYEQYF. CDR3 bases: TGTGCCAGCAGCCAAGCGACCCTACAGGGGACGACCTACGAGCAGTACTTC.

V and J are TRBV6-5 and TRBJ2-3, with 7 bases aligning to TRBD1. Per the germline V gene, CDR1 is MNHEY and CDR2 is SVGAGI. The J segment lost 3 bases and the V segment lost 0 bases, leaving 3 bases of the junction unmatched. CDR3 length equals 15 residues. In nucleotides, the CDR3 is TGTGCCAGCAGTTACTCGACAGGGTGGACAGATACGCAGTATTTT. Translating it yields CASSYSTGWTDTQYF.

The chain links TRBV27 to TRBJ2-7; D uncertain. The CDR3 runs to 14 residues. The V gene lost 0 bases and the J gene lost 1 base, with 7 bases spanning the gap. The germline V gene has CDR1 MNHEY and CDR2 SMNVEV (reference sequence). The CDR3 DNA follows: TGTGCCAGCAGTTTATCCCGTTCTTCCTACGAGCAGTACGTC. Its translation: CASSLSRSSYEQYV.

CDR3 nucleotides: TGCAGTGCTAGTGAGGGGGGGACCTCCTACGAGCAGTACGTC. This translates into CSASEGGTSYEQYV. This chain joins TRBV20-1 and TRBJ2-7; maybe TRBD2 (7 bases). Germline assignment: CDR1 DFQATT and CDR2 SNEGSKA (reference sequence). The CDR3 has 14 residues. Trimming took off 3 bases at V and 0 bases at J, with 12 bases between the two ends.

The J gene is TRBJ1-1, the V gene TRBV12-5, with 8 positions matching TRBD1. The V and J ends lost 6 bases and 1 base, in that order; junction bases with no gene match: 4. This CDR3 has 14 amino acids. Germline V gene lookup returns CDR1 LGHNT and CDR2 FRNRAP. CDR3 in amino acids: CASGWGQANTEAFF. In DNA, the CDR3 is TGTGCTAGTGGCTGGGGACAGGCGAACACTGAAGCTTTCTTT.

This clonotype was counted at least ten times. J is TRBJ2-3 and V is TRBV7-6; 9 bases are a match to TRBD2. The CDR3 is made up of 18 amino acids. In germline, CDR1 is SGHVS, CDR2 FNYEAQ. Trimming cost V 2 bases and J 4 bases; bases outside gene matches: 13. CDR3 region: CASSLLGEGSGGSDTQYF. The DNA of the CDR3 is TGTGCCAGCAGCTTACTGGGGGAGGGTAGCGGGGGATCAGATACGCAGTATTTT.

In this sample, this clonotype turned up a few times. V and J are TRBV12-3 or TRBV12-4 and TRBJ1-2; 7 bases agree with TRBD1. The CDR3 has 16 residues. V shed 5 bases and J 4 bases; nucleotides not matched to a gene: 13. This CDR3 reads CASSGTGARDSYGYTF. CDR3 nucleotides: TGTGCCAGCAGTGGCACAGGGGCCCGCGATAGCTATGGCTACACCTTC.

This clonotype has just a few counts. This chain uses TRBV2 with TRBJ1-1; D unresolved. The CDR3 covers 16 residues. Germline V gene lookup returns CDR1 SNHLY and CDR2 FYNNEI. V shed 1 base and J shed 1 base, with 13 bases lying between them. CDR3 DNA sequence: TGTGCCAGCAGTGAAGGGTTCCGTACTGCGAACACTGAAGCTTTCTTT. Its translation: CASSEGFRTANTEAFF.

The sample holds a few counts of this clonotype. The chain carries TRBV7-9 and TRBJ1-1; D may be TRBD1 (6 bases). V lost 3 bases, J lost 8 bases, and 19 bases lay in between. The germline V gene encodes CDR1 SEHNR and CDR2 FQNEAQ (reference sequence). This CDR3 comprises 15 residues. The CDR3 sequence is CASSFPGGQTPEAFF. The CDR3, as DNA: TGTGCCAGCAGCTTCCCCGGGGGGCAGACACCCGAAGCTTTCTTT. Looking up the rest from reference TRBV7-9 and TRBJ1-1 gives the full variable domain: DTGVSQNPRHKITKRGQNVTFRCDPISEHNRLYWYRQTLGQGPEFLTYFQNEAQLEKSRLLSDRFSAERPKGSFSTLEIQRTEQGDSAMYLCASSFPGGQTPEAFFGQGTRLTVV.

This chain uses TRBV4-1 with TRBJ1-1; TRBD1 aligns across 9 bases. Germline loops: CDR1 MGHRA, CDR2 YSYEKL. The CDR3 contains 14 residues. Germline trimming cut 4 bases from V and 8 bases from J; bases unmatched to any gene: 8. Written as DNA, the CDR3 is TGCGCCAGCAGCCTCTGGACAGGGGATACCGAAGCTTTCTTT. Protein product: CASSLWTGDTEAFF.

This chain connects TRBV10-3 to TRBJ1-4, with 8 bases matching TRBD1. V was clipped by 6 bases and J by 8 bases; unmatched bases: 5. The length of the CDR3 is 13 residues. In germline, CDR1 is ENHRY, CDR2 SYGVKD. The CDR3 DNA follows: TGTGCCATCAGGACAGGGGCTGACGAAAAACTGTTTTTT. Amino acid sequence: CAIRTGADEKLFF.

The V gene is TRBV28, the J gene TRBJ2-5; D is uncertain. Germline CDR1 and CDR2: MDHEN and SYDVKM. V gave up 6 bases and J gave up 7 bases, with 12 bases separating them. The CDR3 is 12 residues long. CDR3 DNA: TGTGCCAGCAGCCCCGGATCTTCGACCCAGTACTTC. Amino acids: CASSPGSSTQYF.

The chain employs TRBV19 and TRBJ2-2, with 7 bases matching TRBD1. Germline CDR1 and CDR2: LNHDA and SQIVND (reference sequence). V trimming: 10 bases; J trimming: 2 bases; junction bases outside the gene matches: 4. The CDR3 has 13 residues. CDR3 protein: CATDRDNTGELFF. The CDR3 nucleotides read TGTGCCACCGACAGGGACAACACCGGGGAGCTGTTTTTT. Together with reference TRBV19 and TRBJ2-2, the CDR3 gives the full variable domain: DGGITQSPKYLFRKEGQNVTLSCEQNLNHDAMYWYRQDPGQGLRLIYYSQIVNDFQKGDIAEGYSVSREKKESFPLTVTSAQKNPTAFYLCATDRDNTGELFFGEGSRLTVL.

The chain joins TRBV7-6 to TRBJ2-3, with 9 bases lining up with TRBD2. J gave up 4 bases and V 4 bases, and 9 bases lay outside the gene matches. Germline assignment: CDR1 SGHVS and CDR2 FNYEAQ. The CDR3 is 16 amino acids. This CDR3 reads CASSYSGTSRPDTQYF. The CDR3 DNA sequence: TGTGCCAGCAGCTATTCCGGGACTAGCCGCCCAGATACGCAGTATTTT.

The rearrangement uses TRBV7-6 and TRBJ1-6; no reliable D call. V dropped 0 bases and J dropped 7 bases, with 10 bases sitting between them. The CDR3 has 15 amino acids. The germline CDR1 and CDR2 sequences are SGHVS and FNYEAQ. CDR3 sequence reads: CASSLALNRNSPLHF. CDR3 nucleotide sequence: TGTGCCAGCAGCTTAGCTCTAAATAGAAATTCACCCCTCCACTTT.

The chain has TRBV27 and TRBJ2-7; the D gene is possibly TRBD1 (8 bases). V was trimmed by 7 bases and J by 6 bases, leaving 16 bases between them. The length of the CDR3 is 13 residues. Per germline, CDR1 MNHEY and CDR2 SMNVEV (reference sequence). The CDR3 reads CASKRDRIAEQYV. CDR3 DNA sequence: TGTGCCAGCAAGCGGGACAGGATTGCCGAGCAGTACGTC.

V is TRBV2 and J is TRBJ2-2, with TRBD1 matching 7 bases. The V segment lost 0 bases and the J segment 3 bases; nucleotides outside the gene matches: 7. Germline V gene data show CDR1 as SNHLY and CDR2 as FYNNEI. There are 17 residues in the CDR3. The CDR3 region has the DNA TGTGCCAGCAGTGAAGCCCAACAGGGGACCTACACCGGGGAGCTGTTTTTT. Amino acid sequence: CASSEAQQGTYTGELFF.

V is TRBV20-1 and J is TRBJ1-1, with no clear D. The germline V and J ends were trimmed by 3 bases and 11 bases, with 10 bases remaining between them. The CDR3 loop spans 10 amino acids. Germline V gene sequence: CDR1 DFQATT, CDR2 SNEGSKA (reference sequence). CDR3 nucleotides: TGCAGTGCTAGTCGGGAGACTGCTTTCTTT. Translation gives CSASRETAFF.

This clonotype was detected only a few times. The rearrangement links TRBV6-5 to TRBJ1-1; D call uncertain. The CDR3 contains 13 residues. The germline CDR1 and CDR2 sequences are MNHEY and SVGAGI. Trimming stripped 4 bases from V and 7 bases from J, with 13 bases between. The CDR3 nucleotides read TGTGCCAGCAGTTTTCAGAAAGCCAGTGAAGCTTTCTTT. Protein sequence: CASSFQKASEAFF.

The table lists this clonotype with many counts. The chain couples TRBV7-6 to TRBJ2-1; the D is unclear. CDR3 size: 15 residues. Looked up from germline, CDR1 is SGHVS and CDR2 is FNYEAQ. Trimming removed 5 bases at V and 5 bases at J, with 16 bases between. CDR3: CASSQRSRRNNEQFF. The CDR3 DNA is TGTGCCAGCAGCCAACGGTCACGTCGAAACAATGAGCAGTTCTTC. The variable domain in full, with the rest retrieved from reference TRBV7-6 and TRBJ2-1, is GAGVSQSPRYKVTKRGQDVALRCDPISGHVSLYWYRQALGQGPEFLTYFNYEAQQDKSGLPNDRFSAERPEGSISTLTIQRTEQRDSAMYRCASSQRSRRNNEQFFGPGTRLTVL.

A few counts support this clonotype. The chain links TRBV2 to TRBJ1-2; D not resolved. Germline CDR1 is SNHLY and CDR2 is FYNNEI. The CDR3 is 11 residues long. V lost 4 bases and J 14 bases, leaving 14 bases between the germline ends. The CDR3 spells CASSVGVAATF. The CDR3 DNA is TGTGCCAGCAGTGTCGGCGTCGCGGCGACCTTC.

This clonotype was detected only a few times. V usage is TRBV7-6 and J usage is TRBJ1-2, with no clear D. The germline V gene encodes CDR1 SGHVS and CDR2 FNYEAQ. The CDR3 has 13 residues. The germline V and J ends were trimmed by 7 bases and 7 bases, with 16 bases remaining between them. CDR3 region: CASTAAEESGYTF. As DNA, the CDR3 is TGTGCCAGCACCGCAGCGGAAGAATCTGGCTACACCTTC.

This clonotype was recorded many times. The chain employs TRBV12-3 or TRBV12-4 and TRBJ2-7; the D is unclear. The ends were cut back, 3 bases at V and 2 bases at J, with 8 bases in the middle. The CDR3 sequence is 13 residues long. The CDR3 spells CASSFTGPYEQYF. The CDR3 DNA sequence: TGTGCCAGCAGTTTTACGGGCCCCTACGAGCAGTACTTC.

The chain is built from TRBV7-8 and TRBJ2-1, with D unclear. Germline V gene data show CDR1 as SGHVS and CDR2 as FQNEAQ. Trimming removed 7 bases at V and 4 bases at J, with 14 bases between. The CDR3 totals 14 residues. The CDR3 DNA reads as TGTGCCAGCAATGCGAGGTCCCTATACAATGAGCAGTTCTTC. Its protein product is CASNARSLYNEQFF. The complete variable domain, with remaining parts taken from reference TRBV7-8 and TRBJ2-1, reads GAGVSQSPRYKVAKRGQDVALRCDPISGHVSLFWYQQALGQGPEFLTYFQNEAQLDKSGLPSDRFFAERPEGSVSTLKIQRTQQEDSAVYLCASNARSLYNEQFFGPGTRLTVL.

V usage is TRBV24-1 and J usage is TRBJ2-1, with D possibly TRBD2 on 5 matching bases. Trimming removed 2 bases from V and 3 bases from J, with 13 bases in between. From germline, CDR1 is KGHDR and CDR2 SFDVKD. CDR3 size: 16 residues. CDR3 sequence (DNA): TGTGCCACCAGTGATTCACTAGACGGGTTCTACAATGAGCAGTTCTTC. Protein sequence: CATSDSLDGFYNEQFF.

Ten or more counts support this clonotype. This chain uses TRBV11-3 with TRBJ1-1; tentatively, D is TRBD1 (6 bases). Germline V gives CDR1 SGHNT, CDR2 YENEEA. The CDR3 has 12 amino acids. V dropped 4 bases and J dropped 11 bases, with 14 bases sitting between them. The CDR3 nucleotides are TGTGCCAGCAGCTCGGGGGGGCTTGGGGCTTTCTTT. Its protein product is CASSSGGLGAFF.

V is TRBV20-1 and J is TRBJ2-1; TRBD2 aligns across 13 bases. The CDR3 length is 14 residues. Germline CDR1 is DFQATT and CDR2 is SNEGSKA (reference sequence). J gave up 6 bases and V 5 bases, and 4 bases lay outside the gene matches. CDR3: CSALWTSGGNEQFF. The CDR3 DNA reads as TGCAGTGCTCTATGGACTAGCGGGGGCAATGAGCAGTTCTTC.

Regarding this clonotype: This may be a read error, as it is one base from a much larger clone. The chain is built from TRBV7-2 and TRBJ1-6; TRBD1 matches 7 bases. Germline CDR1 reads SGHTA; CDR2 reads FQGNSA. The CDR3 sequence is 14 residues long. The CDR3 bases are TGTGTCAGCAGCCCGACAGGGATTGGTTCACCCCTCCACTTT. Translation gives CVSSPTGIGSPLHF.

This clonotype was found a few times. As DNA, the CDR3 is TGCGCCAGCGGGGGGGACCGCACAGATACGCAGTATTTT. Amino acids: CASGGDRTDTQYF. The chain is built from TRBV5-1 and TRBJ2-3, with TRBD2 matching 7 bases. Germline lookup yields CDR1 SGHRS and CDR2 YFSETQ. V lost 7 bases, J lost 1 base, and 3 bases stayed unmatched. The length of the CDR3 is 13 residues.

This clonotype was observed a handful of times. J is TRBJ1-1 and V is TRBV13; D gene unclear. The V end lost 5 bases, the J end lost 3 bases, and 19 bases lay between the germline ends. The CDR3 is 16 residues long. Germline V gene sequence: CDR1 PRHDT, CDR2 FYEKMQ (reference sequence). As DNA, the CDR3 is TGTGCCAGCAGCCCTTCCCAGGTAATGAAGGACACTGAAGCTTTCTTT. As protein: CASSPSQVMKDTEAFF.

As DNA, the CDR3 is TGTGCCAGTAGTATAGGGGACCTCAATGAGCAGTTCTTC. As protein: CASSIGDLNEQFF. The J gene is TRBJ2-1, the V gene TRBV19; either TRBD1 or TRBD2 may supply D (5 bases each). The germline V gene has CDR1 LNHDA and CDR2 SQIVND (reference sequence). V dropped 1 base and J dropped 6 bases, with 7 bases sitting between them. CDR3 length: 13 amino acids.

Remarks on this clonotype: One end of the junction is discordant with germline, which a read error may explain. The chain employs TRBV4-1 and TRBJ2-1, with D uncertain. CDR1 MGHRA and CDR2 YSYEKL come from the germline V gene. This CDR3 is built from 14 residues. CDR3 residues: CASSPRVAENELFF. The DNA for the CDR3 is TGCGCCAGCAGCCCACGGGTGGCCGAGAATGAGCTGTTCTTC.